What follows are 27 T cell receptor beta chains derived from one specimen sequenced in a study of PD-1 blockade in classical Hodgkin lymphoma. Time point in this sample: cycle 4 day 1 (C4D1), after six to seven weeks of nivolumab. All patients experienced relapse after autologous stem cell transplantation, and brentuximab vedotin exposure was variable. Generated by immunoSEQ multiplex PCR, the TCRdb table keeps only in-frame clones and is missing some. The sample consists of roughly 100,000 clones, roughly 89% of them appearing once. The sample here was peripheral blood mononuclear cells (PBMCs), taken before the fourth cycle of nivolumab. These receptor sequences come from a human donor with classical Hodgkin lymphoma.

The gene calls are TRBV4-2 and TRBJ2-2, with 10 positions matching TRBD2. Unmatched junction bases numbered 11, after V lost 0 bases and J lost 4 bases. Per germline, CDR1 LGHNA and CDR2 YNFKEQ. The CDR3 contains 19 residues. The chain's CDR3 is CASSQDRLAGVMVTGELFF. CDR3 DNA sequence: TGTGCCAGCAGCCAAGATCGGCTAGCGGGAGTGATGGTCACCGGGGAGCTGTTTTTT.

V gene TRBV28 combines with J gene TRBJ2-2; 9 positions match TRBD1. Germline V gene lookup returns CDR1 MDHEN and CDR2 SYDVKM. Trimming cost V 6 bases and J 7 bases; bases outside gene matches: 21. CDR3 size: 19 residues. Here the CDR3 DNA reads TGTGCCAGCAGAATAGAGAGATGGGGCACCGGGACAGGGCGCGGGGAGCTGTTTTTT. Its protein product is CASRIERWGTGTGRGELFF. Together with reference TRBV28 and TRBJ2-2, the CDR3 gives the full variable domain: DVKVTQSSRYLVKRTGEKVFLECVQDMDHENMFWYRQDPGLGLRLIYFSYDVKMKEKGDIPEGYSVSREKKERFSLILESASTNQTSMYLCASRIERWGTGTGRGELFFGEGSRLTVL.

This rearrangement joins TRBV5-1 to TRBJ2-1, with D perhaps matching TRBD2 (5 bases). V dropped 2 bases and J dropped 4 bases, with 10 bases sitting between them. Germline CDR1 SGHRS, CDR2 YFSETQ. There are 14 residues in the CDR3. CDR3 in amino acids: CASSLSGIYNEQFF. The CDR3 DNA reads as TGCGCCAGCAGCTTATCGGGGATATACAATGAGCAGTTCTTC.

The J gene is TRBJ1-1, the V gene TRBV7-2, with a tentative D call TRBD1 (5 bases). Germline V gene data show CDR1 as SGHTA and CDR2 as FQGNSA. V was cut by 2 bases and J by 0 bases, with 13 bases left in between. The CDR3 sequence is 16 residues long. In DNA form, the CDR3 reads TGTGCCAGCAGCTTATCTCTGGGGCGTGTGAACACTGAAGCTTTCTTT. It is translated as CASSLSLGRVNTEAFF.

The rearrangement links TRBV19 to TRBJ2-5, with TRBD1 matching 9 bases. V lost 1 base and J lost 3; bases outside the gene matches: 6. Germline V gene lookup returns CDR1 LNHDA and CDR2 SQIVND (reference sequence). CDR3 length: 16 residues. The CDR3 reads CASSIGMGQGEETQYF. The CDR3 DNA is TGTGCCAGTAGTATAGGAATGGGACAGGGTGAAGAGACCCAGTACTTC.

The chain carries TRBV4-1 and TRBJ1-2, with 7 bases identical to TRBD1. This CDR3 region has 14 residues. J lost 0 bases, V lost 6 bases, and 4 bases had no gene match. Germline V CDR1 and CDR2: MGHRA, YSYEKL. CDR3 nucleotides: TGCGCCAGCAGGCCAGACAGGGCTAACTATGGCTACACCTTC. Protein sequence: CASRPDRANYGYTF.

J is TRBJ1-4 and V is TRBV7-9; 10 bases are shared with TRBD1. The V and J ends lost 3 bases and 6 bases, in that order; junction bases with no gene match: 1. The CDR3 extends over 14 amino acids. CDR1 and CDR2 (germline): SEHNR, FQNEAQ (reference sequence). CDR3 sequence: CASSFGQGDEKLFF. CDR3 coding DNA: TGTGCCAGCAGCTTTGGACAGGGGGATGAAAAACTGTTTTTT.

The rearrangement joins TRBV25-1 to TRBJ2-7, with TRBD2 identical over 7 bases. V shed 4 bases and J 1 base; nucleotides not matched to a gene: 4. The CDR3 has 14 amino acids. Germline-derived CDR1 and CDR2 are MGHDK and SYGVNS. CDR3 DNA sequence: TGTGCCAGCAGTGTCGAGCGGGGTTCCTACGAGCAGTACTTC. As protein: CASSVERGSYEQYF.

This chain connects TRBV9 to TRBJ2-5, with D possibly called TRBD1 or TRBD2 (6 bases each). Trimming left V 3 bases short and J 0 bases short, with 18 bases between. This CDR3 spans 17 amino acids. CDR1 is SGDLS and CDR2 is YYNGEE in the germline V gene. CDR3 DNA: TGTGCCAGCAGCGGAGGGGGGACACCCTGGTACCAAGAGACCCAGTACTTC. It encodes CASSGGGTPWYQETQYF.

The chain couples TRBV7-2 to TRBJ2-5; TRBD2 matches at 8 bases. The germline V gene encodes CDR1 SGHTA and CDR2 FQGNSA. CDR3 length equals 16 residues. The V segment lost 0 bases and the J segment 0 bases; nucleotides outside the gene matches: 3. The CDR3: CASSLAPSGYQETQYF. For the CDR3, the DNA is TGTGCCAGCAGCTTAGCGCCTAGCGGGTACCAAGAGACCCAGTACTTC.

The chain joins TRBV27 to TRBJ1-2, with TRBD1 as a possible D gene (6 bases). Trimming shortened V by 5 bases and J by 4 bases, and 20 bases separated the two germline ends. Germline V gene data show CDR1 as MNHEY and CDR2 as SMNVEV (reference sequence). The CDR3 is 16 amino acids. This chain's CDR3 is CASSLTRGQKVYGYTF. The CDR3 bases are TGTGCCAGCAGTCTAACCAGAGGACAGAAAGTCTATGGCTACACCTTC.

The chain combines TRBV5-1 with TRBJ2-1, with a possible D match to TRBD2 (6 bases). CDR3 size: 15 residues. Germline V gene lookup returns CDR1 SGHRS and CDR2 YFSETQ. The V end lost 1 base, the J end lost 2 bases, and 10 bases lay between the germline ends. Here the CDR3 reads CASSLWGETYNEQFF. CDR3 DNA: TGCGCCAGCAGCTTGTGGGGGGAAACCTACAATGAGCAGTTCTTC.

The rearrangement joins TRBV13 to TRBJ2-3, with TRBD2 as a possible D gene (6 bases). V was trimmed by 5 bases and J by 3 bases, leaving 15 bases between them. Germline V CDR1 and CDR2: PRHDT, FYEKMQ (reference sequence). The CDR3 spans 15 residues. DNA for the CDR3: TGTGCCAGCAGCAACCGGGACTGGTTAACAGATACGCAGTATTTT. Translating it yields CASSNRDWLTDTQYF.

The rearrangement uses TRBV2 and TRBJ1-2; TRBD1 agrees at 9 bases. The CDR3 has 15 residues. Germline CDR1 SNHLY, CDR2 FYNNEI. Trimming removed 6 bases from V and 3 bases from J; junction bases left unmatched: 8. CDR3 protein: CASRGQGRTYYGYTF. The CDR3 DNA is TGTGCCAGCAGGGGACAGGGTCGCACCTACTATGGCTACACCTTC.

The chain is built from TRBV5-1 and TRBJ2-5; D tentatively reads TRBD1 or TRBD2 (5 bases each). CDR1 is SGHRS, CDR2 YFSETQ, per germline. The CDR3 length is 16 residues. V lost 4 bases to trimming and J lost 5 bases, with 21 bases between them. The CDR3 bases are TGCGCCAGCAGCCCACCGCCGGGATGGGGGAAGGAGACCCAGTACTTC. It yields the protein CASSPPPGWGKETQYF.

The chain uses TRBV25-1 and TRBJ1-5; the match to TRBD1 covers 7 bases. The V segment lost 4 bases and the J segment 1 base; nucleotides outside the gene matches: 7. The length of the CDR3 is 16 residues. Germline CDR1 MGHDK, CDR2 SYGVNS. The CDR3 DNA sequence: TGTGCCAGCAGTGGGGACAGCCGAGGGAGCAATCAGCCCCAGCATTTT. Translation: CASSGDSRGSNQPQHF.

The chain recombines TRBV7-9 with TRBJ2-1; the D is unclear. Germline V gene data show CDR1 as SEHNR and CDR2 as FQNEAQ (reference sequence). The CDR3 has 13 residues. Between the trimmed V and J ends, which lost 6 bases and 4 bases, there was a span of 10 bases. The chain's CDR3 is CASRSTRYNEQFF. In DNA form, the CDR3 reads TGTGCCAGCAGGTCTACCCGTTACAATGAGCAGTTCTTC.

The rearrangement links TRBV28 to TRBJ2-7; D uncertain. The CDR3 runs to 11 residues. V was shortened by 10 bases and J by 4 bases, with 11 bases between the two germline ends. CDR1 and CDR2 from the germline V gene are MDHEN and SYDVKM. The chain's CDR3 is CAIDGPYEQYF. The CDR3 nucleotides read TGTGCCATTGACGGACCATACGAGCAGTACTTC.

The genes are TRBV19 and TRBJ1-1, with a tentative D call TRBD1 (6 bases). Trimming shortened V by 1 base and J by 5 bases, and 11 bases separated the two germline ends. Germline V gene lookup returns CDR1 LNHDA and CDR2 SQIVND (reference sequence). CDR3 length: 14 amino acids. CDR3 amino acids: CASSIVGGRTEAFF. The CDR3 DNA is TGTGCCAGTAGTATAGTTGGGGGCCGGACTGAAGCTTTCTTT.

This rearrangement joins TRBV4-1 to TRBJ2-5, with D possibly matching TRBD2 (5 bases). The CDR3 has 16 residues. Germline values: CDR1 MGHRA, CDR2 YSYEKL. The ends were cut back, 0 bases at V and 1 base at J, with 12 bases in the middle. The CDR3 DNA sequence: TGCGCCAGCAGCCAAGATCGGACCGGACTCCAAGAGACCCAGTACTTC. It yields the protein CASSQDRTGLQETQYF.

The J gene is TRBJ1-1, the V gene TRBV7-9; the D gene is possibly TRBD1 (6 bases). The CDR3 runs to 15 residues. Between the trimmed V and J ends, which lost 4 bases and 1 base, there was a span of 13 bases. Germline assignment: CDR1 SEHNR and CDR2 FQNEAQ (reference sequence). The CDR3: CASSSMDSKNTEAFF. The DNA of the CDR3 is TGTGCCAGCAGCTCGATGGACAGCAAGAACACTGAAGCTTTCTTT.

The rearrangement joins TRBV4-2 to TRBJ2-1, with TRBD1 identical over 7 bases. V gave up 1 base and J gave up 6 bases; unmatched junction bases: 3. The CDR3 runs 14 residues. Per the germline V gene, CDR1 is LGHNA and CDR2 is YNFKEQ. The CDR3 region is CASSQAAGGNEQFF. For the CDR3, the DNA is TGTGCCAGCAGCCAAGCTGCAGGGGGCAATGAGCAGTTCTTC.

The CDR3 sequence: CASSAQRYEQYF. CDR3 nucleotide sequence: TGTGCCAGCAGCGCCCAACGCTACGAGCAGTACTTC. V usage is TRBV13 and J usage is TRBJ2-7, with D unclear. V lost 5 bases, J lost 3 bases, and 8 bases lay in between. The CDR3 has 12 residues. In germline, CDR1 is PRHDT, CDR2 FYEKMQ (reference sequence). The whole variable domain, filled in from reference TRBV13 and TRBJ2-7, reads AAGVIQSPRHLIKEKRETATLKCYPIPRHDTVYWYQQGPGQDPQFLISFYEKMQSDKGSIPDRFSAQQFSDYHSELNMSSLELGDSALYFCASSAQRYEQYFGPGTRLTVT.

The sample holds one count of this clone. This rearrangement joins TRBV6-1 to TRBJ2-1; 9 nucleotides line up with TRBD1. Trimming at V came to 0 bases and at J to 3 bases, leaving 3 bases not matched to a gene. CDR3 size: 16 residues. Germline CDR1 is MNHNS and CDR2 is SASEGT. CDR3 sequence: CASSEAGDRVYNEQFF. CDR3 DNA: TGTGCCAGCAGTGAAGCTGGGGACAGGGTCTACAATGAGCAGTTCTTC.

The rearrangement links TRBV5-1 to TRBJ2-3; D uncertain. Germline CDR1 is SGHRS and CDR2 is YFSETQ. V dropped 2 bases and J dropped 4 bases, with 11 bases sitting between them. The length of the CDR3 is 14 residues. This CDR3 reads CASSLSTNPDTQYF. In DNA form, the CDR3 reads TGCGCCAGCAGCTTATCGACGAACCCAGATACGCAGTATTTT. The full variable domain, in which reference TRBV5-1 and TRBJ2-3 provide the parts outside the CDR3, is KAGVTQTPRYLIKTRGQQVTLSCSPISGHRSVSWYQQTPGQGLQFLFEYFSETQRNKGNFPGRFSGRQFSNSRSEMNVSTLELGDSALYLCASSLSTNPDTQYFGPGTRLTVL.

The count of this clone is one. V and J are TRBV4-2 and TRBJ2-3; TRBD2 matches 8 bases. Trimming removed 0 bases from V and 1 base from J; junction bases left unmatched: 0. The CDR3 is 15 residues long. Germline V gene lookup returns CDR1 LGHNA and CDR2 YNFKEQ. The CDR3 sequence: CASSQETSGTDTQYF. Here the CDR3 DNA reads TGTGCCAGCAGCCAAGAGACTAGCGGCACAGATACGCAGTATTTT.

The J gene is TRBJ2-3, the V gene TRBV2; D gene uncertain. Germline CDR1 SNHLY, CDR2 FYNNEI. The CDR3 has 15 residues. V was shortened by 3 bases and J by 2 bases, with 12 bases between the two germline ends. CDR3 sequence reads: CASSDEQINTDTQYF. The CDR3 DNA reads as TGTGCCAGCAGTGACGAGCAGATAAACACAGATACGCAGTATTTT.